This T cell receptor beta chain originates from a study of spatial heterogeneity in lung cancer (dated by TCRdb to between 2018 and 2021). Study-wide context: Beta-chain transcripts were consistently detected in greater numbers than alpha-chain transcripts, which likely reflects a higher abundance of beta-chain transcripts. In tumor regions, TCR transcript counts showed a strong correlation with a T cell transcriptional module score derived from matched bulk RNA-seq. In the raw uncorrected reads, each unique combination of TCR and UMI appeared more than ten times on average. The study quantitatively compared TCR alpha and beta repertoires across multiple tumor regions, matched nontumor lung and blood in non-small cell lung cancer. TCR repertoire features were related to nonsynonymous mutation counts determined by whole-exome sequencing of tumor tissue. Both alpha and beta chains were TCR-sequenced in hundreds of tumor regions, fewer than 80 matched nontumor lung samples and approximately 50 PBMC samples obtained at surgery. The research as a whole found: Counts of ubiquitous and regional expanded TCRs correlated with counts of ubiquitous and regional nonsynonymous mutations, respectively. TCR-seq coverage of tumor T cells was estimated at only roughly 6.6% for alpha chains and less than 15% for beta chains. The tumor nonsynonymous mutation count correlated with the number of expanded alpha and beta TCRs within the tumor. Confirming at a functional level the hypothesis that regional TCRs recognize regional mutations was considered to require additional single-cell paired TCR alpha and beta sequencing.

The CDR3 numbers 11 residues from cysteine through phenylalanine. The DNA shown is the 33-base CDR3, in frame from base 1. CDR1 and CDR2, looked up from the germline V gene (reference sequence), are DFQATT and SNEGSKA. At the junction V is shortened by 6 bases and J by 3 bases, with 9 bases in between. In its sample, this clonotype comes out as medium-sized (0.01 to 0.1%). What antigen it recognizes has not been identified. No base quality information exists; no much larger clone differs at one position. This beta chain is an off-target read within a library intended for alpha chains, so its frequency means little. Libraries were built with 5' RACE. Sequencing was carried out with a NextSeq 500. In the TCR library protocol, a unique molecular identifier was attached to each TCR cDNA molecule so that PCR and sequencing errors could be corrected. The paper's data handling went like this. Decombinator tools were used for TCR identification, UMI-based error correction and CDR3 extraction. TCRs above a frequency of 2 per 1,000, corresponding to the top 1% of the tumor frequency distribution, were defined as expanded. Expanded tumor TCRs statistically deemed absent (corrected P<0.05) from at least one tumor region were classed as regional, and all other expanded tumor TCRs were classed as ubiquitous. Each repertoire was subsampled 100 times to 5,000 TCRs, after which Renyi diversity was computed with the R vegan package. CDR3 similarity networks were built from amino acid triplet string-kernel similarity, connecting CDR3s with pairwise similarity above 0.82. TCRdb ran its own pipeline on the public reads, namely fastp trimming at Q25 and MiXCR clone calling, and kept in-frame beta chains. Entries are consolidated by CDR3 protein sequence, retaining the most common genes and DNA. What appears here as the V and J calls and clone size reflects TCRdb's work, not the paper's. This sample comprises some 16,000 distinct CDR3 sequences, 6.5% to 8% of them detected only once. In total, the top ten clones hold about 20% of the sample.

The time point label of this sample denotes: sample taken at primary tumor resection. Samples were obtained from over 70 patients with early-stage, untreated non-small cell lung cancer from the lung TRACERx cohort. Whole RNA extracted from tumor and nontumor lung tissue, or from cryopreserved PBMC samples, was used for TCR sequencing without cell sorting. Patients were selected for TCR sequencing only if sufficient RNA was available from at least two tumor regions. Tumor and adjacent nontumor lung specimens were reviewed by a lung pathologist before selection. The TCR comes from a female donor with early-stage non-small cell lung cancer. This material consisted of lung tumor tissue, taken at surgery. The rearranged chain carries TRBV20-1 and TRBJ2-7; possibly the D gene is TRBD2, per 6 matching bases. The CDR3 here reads CSATEGYEQYF. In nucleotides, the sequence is TGCAGTGCCACGGAGGGCTACGAGCAGTACTTC.